This entry concerns a single T cell receptor (beta chain). Its antigen is currently not known. No per-base quality is available; no much larger clone lies one base away. The sample comes from a study of blood T cells in healthy people across ages (dated by TCRdb to between 2015 and 2017). Turning to the overall study: In model experiments, template switching captured about one uniquely barcoded TCR beta cDNA molecule for every two T cells. Using deep sequencing normalized with unique cDNA molecular identifiers, the study measured how TCR beta repertoire diversity changes with age. The donors were split into four age groups: young (average 16 years), middle-aged (more than 35), aged (62) and long-lived (more than 80). Donors of different ages were randomly distributed across sequencing lanes to avoid experimental bias. Two additional independent replicas of 1 million unique cDNA reads from the same blood draw were analyzed for two donors (one aged 18 to 30 and one aged 80 or older).

Overall study results and their limits: The percentage of naive T cells measured by flow cytometry correlated strongly with observed TCR beta diversity. As age increased, observed TCR beta diversity per million T cells dropped in a roughly linear way, and a significant reduction was already evident by age 40. Because donor CMV infection status was unknown, age-related changes in expanded clonotypes were potentially confounded. Estimates of total diversity based on one million sequenced T cells were considered lower bounds and underestimates. Bulk unsorted PBMC profiling prevented conclusive comparison of naive and antigen-experienced compartments. Compared with the aged group, the long-lived group had more naive CD4+ T cells, fewer expanded clones and increased TCR diversity, suggesting age selection.

Systemically healthy Caucasian individuals from Russia, approximately 39 in total and aged about 6 to 95 years, were included as donors. Each donor gave about 10 milliliters of peripheral blood, drawn into EDTA-treated Vacutainer tubes. Ficoll-Paque density-gradient centrifugation was used to isolate PBMCs, with at least 6.5 million obtained per sample. Total RNA, at least 5.5 micrograms per sample, was extracted from PBMCs with Trizol reagent. Naive CD45RAhigh/CD27high T cell percentages were measured by flow cytometry on a PBMC aliquot from every donor. Trimming at the junction amounts to 7 bases on V and 3 bases on J, and the germline ends lie 16 bases apart. CDR1 and CDR2 were assigned from the germline V gene (reference sequence) as SEHNR and FQNEAQ. The CDR3 measures 14 amino acids from cysteine to phenylalanine. Of the read, only the CDR3 DNA is kept; its 42 bases are in frame from base 1.

Library preparation used 5' RACE. For sequencing, an Illumina HiSeq 2500 was employed. A second about 7 to 11 cycle PCR used a sample-barcoded 5' primer and a J-beta primer mix. A template-switch 5' adaptor carrying 12 random nucleotides introduced a unique molecular identifier onto each TCR beta cDNA molecule. At least 3 million CDR3-containing paired-end reads were obtained from each sample. First-strand cDNA was synthesized from all RNA with the Mint cDNA synthesis kit, primed by a TRBC-specific oligonucleotide. All cDNA was treated with uracil-DNA glycosylase and then went through a first 18-cycle PCR with the universal primers M1SS and BC2_uni_R. As for the original processing: Normalization of each sample was performed by random selection of 1 million high-quality reads, each carrying a distinct molecular identifier. Reads with shared molecular identifiers were discarded instead of being binned into consensus sequences. MiTCR, with a Q25 quality threshold and the strictest error-elimination algorithm, was used for CDR3 identification, clonotype clustering and error correction. Lower-bound total TCR beta diversity was estimated with a nonparametric unseen species model using Euler transformation. TCRdb cleaned the public reads at Q25 with fastp, built clones with MiXCR and kept in-frame beta chains. CDR3 protein duplicates are merged, each entry listing the most common genes and DNA. These V and J calls are TCRdb output, not the study's own analysis. The sample table shows about 1.1 million distinct CDR3 sequences, and roughly two fifths are seen once. The ten most abundant clones make up over 10% of the sample.

The material sequenced was blood. The receptor chain draws on TRBV7-9 and TRBJ2-7; perhaps TRBD1 is the D gene, with 6 bases matching. This sequence was found in a young man in good health. The DNA sequence is as follows: TGTGCCAGCACAACAGGGCCACAGAACTACGAGCAGTACTTC. It specifies CASTTGPQNYEQYF. The full variable domain, completed from the reference TRBV7-9 and TRBJ2-7 proteins outside the CDR3, reads DTGVSQNPRHKITKRGQNVTFRCDPISEHNRLYWYRQTLGQGPEFLTYFQNEAQLEKSRLLSDRFSAERPKGSFSTLEIQRTEQGDSAMYLCASTTGPQNYEQYFGPGTRLTVT.